These 6 T cell receptor beta chains came from one sample sequenced in a study of shared clonotypes between healthy human individuals. TCRdb keeps only in-frame clones here, not all; method: immunoSEQ multiplex PCR. The table has about 2.5 million clones, roughly 90% seen once. Sequencing input: naive CD4+ T cells from PBMCs. Documented subset: CD45RA+ positively selected. Receptors were obtained from a young man in good health. Some clones in this sample may be carry-over from other donors' samples.

The J gene is TRBJ1-5, the V gene TRBV6-5; 8 bases fit TRBD1. This CDR3 spans 15 amino acids. V dropped 6 bases and J dropped 3; count of bases not matched to a gene: 7. Germline CDR1 and CDR2: MNHEY and SVGAGI. CDR3: CASRPTGAYNQPQHF. The CDR3 DNA sequence: TGTGCCAGCAGACCGACAGGGGCGTACAATCAGCCCCAGCATTTT.

The V and J genes are TRBV27 and TRBJ2-7; the match to TRBD2 covers 15 bases. With V trimmed by 5 bases and J by 4 bases, 12 bases remained unmatched. The germline V gene encodes CDR1 MNHEY and CDR2 SMNVEV (reference sequence). This CDR3 has 18 amino acids. CDR3 sequence reads: CASSPHRGTSGRNYEQYF. CDR3 coding DNA: TGTGCCAGCAGTCCCCATCGGGGGACTAGCGGGAGGAATTACGAGCAGTACTTC.

This chain links TRBV5-1 with TRBJ2-7; D gene unclear. CDR3 length equals 15 residues. Trimming took 4 bases from V and 0 from J, leaving 14 bases between them. The germline V gene has CDR1 SGHRS and CDR2 YFSETQ. In nucleotides, the CDR3 is TGCGCCAGCAGCACCGGACCAGGTTTCTCCTACGAGCAGTACTTC. Encoded protein: CASSTGPGFSYEQYF.

This chain connects TRBV11-2 to TRBJ2-1; D is unresolved. Germline V gene data show CDR1 as SGHAT and CDR2 as FQNNGV. The CDR3 is made up of 13 amino acids. Trimming pared 5 bases from V and 5 bases from J, leaving 10 bases between. CDR3 DNA sequence: TGTGCCAGCAGCACGGAAAAAAACAATGAGCAGTTCTTC. It codes for CASSTEKNNEQFF.

This chain links TRBV6-4 with TRBJ1-3, with D unresolved. CDR3 length: 15 residues. The germline V gene encodes CDR1 MRHNA and CDR2 SNTAGT. V dropped 2 bases and J dropped 0 bases, with 8 bases sitting between them. For the CDR3, the DNA is TGTGCCAGCAGTGACAGGCCTCGCTCTGGAAACACCATATATTTT. Encoded protein: CASSDRPRSGNTIYF.

On this clone itself: In the same sample, other DNA sequences code for this CDR3. The chain employs TRBV5-1 and TRBJ2-2; D is undetermined. CDR3 length: 11 amino acids. The V end was cut by 2 bases, the J end by 7 bases, with 3 bases between. In germline, CDR1 is SGHRS, CDR2 YFSETQ. The CDR3 region has the DNA TGCGCCAGCAGCTTAAACGGGGAGCTGTTTTTT. Encoded protein: CASSLNGELFF.